A single sample gave rise to the 9 T cell receptor beta chains below, sequenced in a study of human T cells and chemical hapten exposure (dated by TCRdb to the early 2020s). To prepare the library, RACE was applied. The sample was run on a NextSeq 500. TCRdb trimmed the raw reads at Q25, called clones with MiXCR and kept productive beta chains. Every distinct CDR3 protein forms one entry, paired with its most common genes and DNA. The table for this sample lists 100,000 to 150,000 distinct CDR3 sequences; roughly an eighth of them were counted only once. Of the sample, about 0.9% is held by the ten largest clones. According to the study, the label for this sample's time point signals: patch test 1, 2 weeks after DPC sensitization. In the paper's terms, the treatment or condition label means: therapeutic diphenylcyclopropenone sensitization with weekly scalp DPC. The sequenced sample was whole blood, obtained in connection with sensitization to the hapten diphenylcyclopropenone (DPC). Source of these receptors: a man younger than 35 with alopecia areata. Some clones in this sample may be carry-over from other donors' samples.

The gene calls are TRBV7-8 and TRBJ2-1; 9 nucleotides line up with TRBD2. This CDR3 has 16 residues. J was trimmed by 6 bases and V by 5 bases; bases with no gene match: 11. Germline V gene data show CDR1 as SGHVS and CDR2 as FQNEAQ. The CDR3 DNA sequence: TGTGCCAGCAGCCGTAGCGGGGGAGAGGGAGCCAATGAGCAGTTCTTC. Translated, it gives CASSRSGGEGANEQFF.

The chain has TRBV6-5 and TRBJ2-1, with D maybe TRBD1 (5 bases). CDR3 size: 15 residues. CDR1 is MNHEY, CDR2 SVGAGI, per germline. The ends were cut back, 5 bases at V and 2 bases at J, with 13 bases in the middle. CDR3 nucleotides: TGTGCCAGCAGTGAAGGGGTAATTGCCTACAATGAGCAGTTCTTC. Translation: CASSEGVIAYNEQFF.

The V call is TRBV4-3, the J call TRBJ2-5; weak D call: TRBD1 (6 bases). Germline V gives CDR1 LGHNA, CDR2 YSLEER. The CDR3 loop spans 16 amino acids. The V and J ends lost 0 bases and 3 bases respectively, with 14 bases between them. CDR3 in DNA: TGCGCCAGCAGCCAAGATCCGTCAGGGGTGAAAGAGACCCAGTACTTC. This translates into CASSQDPSGVKETQYF.

This clonotype was seen more than once but under ten times. The J gene is TRBJ2-2, the V gene TRBV10-1, with D perhaps TRBD2 (6 bases). The CDR3 totals 16 residues. Trimming shortened V by 8 bases and J by 1 base, and 17 bases separated the two germline ends. Germline V CDR1 and CDR2: WNHNN, SYGVQD (reference sequence). Here the CDR3 reads CASSRAGRVNTGELFF. As DNA, the CDR3 is TGCGCCAGCTCCCGAGCGGGCAGGGTGAACACCGGGGAGCTGTTTTTT.

V and J are TRBV24-1 and TRBJ1-5; D perhaps matches TRBD1 (5 bases). CDR1 and CDR2 (germline): KGHDR, SFDVKD. The CDR3 is made up of 12 amino acids. Trimming removed 5 bases at V and 7 bases at J, with 8 bases between. The CDR3 loop is CATSAGGQPQHF. The CDR3 nucleotides read TGTGCCACCAGTGCTGGGGGACAGCCCCAGCATTTT.

This clonotype was counted only a few times. The chain is built from TRBV3-1 and TRBJ1-4, with D perhaps matching TRBD1 (6 bases). V lost 10 bases and J lost 7, with 25 bases in between. This CDR3 contains 16 residues. The germline CDR1 and CDR2 sequences are LGHDT and YNNKEL (reference sequence). CDR3 bases: TGTGCCACCCAAGGGAGAATACAGGGATCGAGTGAAAAACTGTTTTTT. Its translation: CATQGRIQGSSEKLFF.

This clonotype has more than one count but fewer than ten. This chain uses TRBV29-1 with TRBJ1-1; D is unresolved. The CDR3 consists of 12 residues. V shed 2 bases and J shed 6 bases, with 10 bases lying between them. CDR1 is SQVTM and CDR2 is ANQGSEA in the germline V gene. The CDR3 bases are TGCAGCGTTGAATCCCGAGTCGCTGAAGCTTTCTTT. This encodes CSVESRVAEAFF.

This clonotype has at least ten counts. This chain connects TRBV7-2 to TRBJ2-3; TRBD2 agrees at 9 bases. The CDR3 has 15 amino acids. Trimming cost V 7 bases and J 1 base; bases outside gene matches: 6. Germline CDR1 is SGHTA and CDR2 is FQGNSA. This CDR3 is CASTVRGGGTDTQYF. The DNA of the CDR3 is TGTGCCAGCACTGTGCGGGGGGGCGGCACAGATACGCAGTATTTT.

CDR3 nucleotide sequence: TGTGCCAGCAGTGGCACCTTCCGGGACAGGCTTAACTATGGCTACACCTTC. Translated, it gives CASSGTFRDRLNYGYTF. This chain uses TRBV2 with TRBJ1-2; 8 bases map to TRBD1. The V segment lost 4 bases and the J segment 1 base; nucleotides outside the gene matches: 11. Germline assignment: CDR1 SNHLY and CDR2 FYNNEI. The CDR3 has 17 amino acids. Combining the CDR3 with reference TRBV2 and TRBJ1-2 gives the whole variable domain EPEVTQTPSHQVTQMGQEVILRCVPISNHLYFYWYRQILGQKVEFLVSFYNNEISEKSEIFDDQFSVERPDGSNFTLKIRSTKLEDSAMYFCASSGTFRDRLNYGYTFGSGTRLTVV.